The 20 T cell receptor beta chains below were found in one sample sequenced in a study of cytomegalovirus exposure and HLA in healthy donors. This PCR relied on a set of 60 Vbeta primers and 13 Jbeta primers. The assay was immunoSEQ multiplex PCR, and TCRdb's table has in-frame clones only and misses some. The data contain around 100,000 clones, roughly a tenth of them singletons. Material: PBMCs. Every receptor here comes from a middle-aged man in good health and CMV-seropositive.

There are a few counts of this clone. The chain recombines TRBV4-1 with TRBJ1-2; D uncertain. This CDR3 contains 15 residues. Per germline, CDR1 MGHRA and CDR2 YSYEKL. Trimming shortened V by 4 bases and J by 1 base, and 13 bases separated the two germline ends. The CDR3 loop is CASSLGEGVNYGYTF. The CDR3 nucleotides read TGCGCCAGCAGCCTGGGTGAGGGAGTTAACTATGGCTACACCTTC.

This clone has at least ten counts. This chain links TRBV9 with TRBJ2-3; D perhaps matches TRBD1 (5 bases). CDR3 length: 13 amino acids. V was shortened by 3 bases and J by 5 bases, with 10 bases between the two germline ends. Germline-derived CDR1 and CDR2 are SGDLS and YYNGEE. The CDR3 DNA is TGTGCCAGCAGCGAAGGGGTAGGAGATACGCAGTATTTT. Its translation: CASSEGVGDTQYF.

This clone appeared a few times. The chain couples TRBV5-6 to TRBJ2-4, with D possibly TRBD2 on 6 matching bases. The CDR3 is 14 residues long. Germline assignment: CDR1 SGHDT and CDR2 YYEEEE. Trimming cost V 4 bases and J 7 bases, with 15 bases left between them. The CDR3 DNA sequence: TGTGCCAGCAGCGAGAGGGACTTCTGGAACATTCAGTACTTC. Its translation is CASSERDFWNIQYF.

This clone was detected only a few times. The DNA of the CDR3 is TGTGCCTGGGACAGGGGGGATCAGCCCCAGCATTTT. Translating gives CAWDRGDQPQHF. The chain links TRBV30 to TRBJ1-5; 9 nucleotides align to TRBD1. This CDR3 is 12 amino acids long. Trimming at V came to 5 bases and at J to 5 bases, leaving 1 base not matched to a gene. Looked up from germline, CDR1 is GTSNPN and CDR2 is SVGIG (reference sequence).

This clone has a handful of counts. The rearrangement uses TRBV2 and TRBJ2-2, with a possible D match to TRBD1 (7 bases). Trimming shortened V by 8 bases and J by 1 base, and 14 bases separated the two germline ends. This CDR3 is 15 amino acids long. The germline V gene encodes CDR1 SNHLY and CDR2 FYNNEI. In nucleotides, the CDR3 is TGTGCCAGCGGGGGGACAGCCGTGAACACCGGGGAGCTGTTTTTT. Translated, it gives CASGGTAVNTGELFF.

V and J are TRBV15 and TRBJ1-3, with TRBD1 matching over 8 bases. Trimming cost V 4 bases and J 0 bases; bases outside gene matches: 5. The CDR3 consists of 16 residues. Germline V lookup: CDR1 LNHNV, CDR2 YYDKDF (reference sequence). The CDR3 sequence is CATSTTGAFSGNTIYF. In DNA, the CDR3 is TGTGCCACCAGCACGACAGGGGCTTTCTCTGGAAACACCATATATTTT.

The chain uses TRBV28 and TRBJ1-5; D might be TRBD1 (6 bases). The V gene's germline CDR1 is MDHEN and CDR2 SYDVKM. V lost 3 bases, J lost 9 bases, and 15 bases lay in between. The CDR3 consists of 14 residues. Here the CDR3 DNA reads TGTGCCAGCAGTTTGGAGACGAGGGGGGGGCCCCAGCATTTT. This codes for CASSLETRGGPQHF.

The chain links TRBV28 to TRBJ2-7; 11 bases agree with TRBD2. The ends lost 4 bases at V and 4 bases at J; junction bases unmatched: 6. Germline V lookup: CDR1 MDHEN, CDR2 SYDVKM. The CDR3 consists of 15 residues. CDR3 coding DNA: TGTGCCAGCAGTTCCCAGACTAGCGGGGTATACGAGCAGTACTTC. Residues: CASSSQTSGVYEQYF. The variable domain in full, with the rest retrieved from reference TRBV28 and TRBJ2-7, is DVKVTQSSRYLVKRTGEKVFLECVQDMDHENMFWYRQDPGLGLRLIYFSYDVKMKEKGDIPEGYSVSREKKERFSLILESASTNQTSMYLCASSSQTSGVYEQYFGPGTRLTVT.

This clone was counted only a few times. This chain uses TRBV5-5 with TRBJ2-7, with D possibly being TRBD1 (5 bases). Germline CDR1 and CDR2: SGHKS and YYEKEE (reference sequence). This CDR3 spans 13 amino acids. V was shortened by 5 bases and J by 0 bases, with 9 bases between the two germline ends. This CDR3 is CASRETGSYEQYF. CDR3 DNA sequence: TGTGCCAGCAGGGAAACAGGCTCCTACGAGCAGTACTTC.

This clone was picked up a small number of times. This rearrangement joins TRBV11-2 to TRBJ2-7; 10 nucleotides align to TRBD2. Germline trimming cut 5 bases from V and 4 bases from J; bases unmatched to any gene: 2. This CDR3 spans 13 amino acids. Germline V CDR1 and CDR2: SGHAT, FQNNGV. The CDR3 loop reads CASSVGLAYEQYF. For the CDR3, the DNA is TGTGCCAGCAGCGTGGGACTAGCGTACGAGCAGTACTTC.

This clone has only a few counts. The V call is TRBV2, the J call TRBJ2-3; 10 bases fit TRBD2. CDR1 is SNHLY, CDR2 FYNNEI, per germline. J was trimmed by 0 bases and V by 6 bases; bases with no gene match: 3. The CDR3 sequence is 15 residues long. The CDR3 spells CASRGLAVSTDTQYF. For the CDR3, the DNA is TGTGCCAGCAGAGGACTAGCGGTTAGCACAGATACGCAGTATTTT. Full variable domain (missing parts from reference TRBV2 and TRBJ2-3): EPEVTQTPSHQVTQMGQEVILRCVPISNHLYFYWYRQILGQKVEFLVSFYNNEISEKSEIFDDQFSVERPDGSNFTLKIRSTKLEDSAMYFCASRGLAVSTDTQYFGPGTRLTVL.

The CDR3 loop is CASSATTPDTQYF. For the CDR3, the DNA is TGTGCCAGCAGTGCCACTACACCAGATACGCAGTATTTT. This chain connects TRBV6-1 to TRBJ2-3; D not resolved. Germline lookup yields CDR1 MNHNS and CDR2 SASEGT. Trimming removed 4 bases from V and 4 bases from J, with 9 bases in between. This CDR3 has 13 amino acids.

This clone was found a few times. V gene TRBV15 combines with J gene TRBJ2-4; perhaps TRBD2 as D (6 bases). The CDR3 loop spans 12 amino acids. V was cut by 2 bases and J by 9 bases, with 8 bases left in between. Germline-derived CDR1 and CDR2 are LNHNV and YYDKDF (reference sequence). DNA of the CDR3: TGTGCCACCAGCAGATTTAGCGGCATTCAGTACTTC. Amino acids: CATSRFSGIQYF.

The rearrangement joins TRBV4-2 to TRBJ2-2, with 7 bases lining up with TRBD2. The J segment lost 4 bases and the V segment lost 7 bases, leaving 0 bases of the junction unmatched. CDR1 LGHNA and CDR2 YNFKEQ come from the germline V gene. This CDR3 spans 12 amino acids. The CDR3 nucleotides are TGTGCCAGCACGGGGGGCACCGGGGAGCTGTTTTTT. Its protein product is CASTGGTGELFF.

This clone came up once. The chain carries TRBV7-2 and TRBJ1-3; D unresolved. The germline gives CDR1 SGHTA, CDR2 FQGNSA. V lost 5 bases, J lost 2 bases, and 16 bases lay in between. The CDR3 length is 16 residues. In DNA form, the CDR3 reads TGTGCCAGCAGCCCCTCAGGTGCCCAGGCTGGAAACACCATATATTTT. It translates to CASSPSGAQAGNTIYF. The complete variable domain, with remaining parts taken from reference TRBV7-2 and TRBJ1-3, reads GAGVSQSPSNKVTEKGKDVELRCDPISGHTALYWYRQSLGQGLEFLIYFQGNSAPDKSGLPSDRFSAERTGGSVSTLTIQRTQQEDSAVYLCASSPSGAQAGNTIYFGEGSWLTVV.

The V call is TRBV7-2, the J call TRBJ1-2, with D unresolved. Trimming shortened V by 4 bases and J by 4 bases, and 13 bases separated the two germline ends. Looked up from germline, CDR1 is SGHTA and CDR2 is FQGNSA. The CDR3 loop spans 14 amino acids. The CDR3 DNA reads TGTGCCAGCAGCTCCAGGACTGAACGCTATGGCTACACCTTC. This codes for CASSSRTERYGYTF.

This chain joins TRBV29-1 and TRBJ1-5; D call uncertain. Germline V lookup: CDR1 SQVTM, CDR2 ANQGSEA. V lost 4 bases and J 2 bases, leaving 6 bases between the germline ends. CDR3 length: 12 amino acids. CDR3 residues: CSVVTGNQPQHF. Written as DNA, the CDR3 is TGCAGCGTTGTTACAGGCAATCAGCCCCAGCATTTT.

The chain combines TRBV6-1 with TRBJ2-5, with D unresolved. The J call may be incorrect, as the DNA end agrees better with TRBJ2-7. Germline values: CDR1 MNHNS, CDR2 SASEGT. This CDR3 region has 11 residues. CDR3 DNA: TGTGCCAGCATGAGCTCCTACGAGCAGTACTTC. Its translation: CASMSSYEQYF.

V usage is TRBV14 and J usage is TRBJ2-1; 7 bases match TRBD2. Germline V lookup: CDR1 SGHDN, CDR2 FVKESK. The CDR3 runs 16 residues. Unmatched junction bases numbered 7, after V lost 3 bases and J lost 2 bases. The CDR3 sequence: CASSQGLPGTYNEQFF. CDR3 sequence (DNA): TGTGCCAGCAGCCAGGGACTACCAGGGACCTACAATGAGCAGTTCTTC.

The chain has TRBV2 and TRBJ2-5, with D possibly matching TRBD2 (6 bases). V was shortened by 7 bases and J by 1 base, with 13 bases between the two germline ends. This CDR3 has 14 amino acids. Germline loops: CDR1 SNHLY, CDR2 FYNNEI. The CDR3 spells CASMGTLAQETQYF. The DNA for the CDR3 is TGTGCCAGCATGGGGACTCTTGCCCAAGAGACCCAGTACTTC.